The 2 T cell receptor beta chains in this list originate from one sample, sequenced in a study of T cell clonotyping in hematopoietic cell transplantation. The repertoire was sequenced with immunoSEQ multiplex PCR; TCRdb's copy has only in-frame clones and lacks some. The repertoire holds thousands of clones, with 65% to 90% as singletons. The starting material was PBMCs, obtained 180 days after allogeneic stem cell transplant. Receptor source: a female patient in her thirties or forties who had an allogeneic stem cell transplant, so the T cells may come from the graft donor. Some clones in this sample may be carry-over from other donors' samples.

The chain links TRBV7-2 to TRBJ1-5; the match to TRBD1 covers 8 bases. The CDR3 covers 15 residues. Germline V lookup: CDR1 SGHTA, CDR2 FQGNSA. The junction had 5 bases not matched to a gene; V was cut back by 2 bases and J by 5 bases. The CDR3 reads CASSLYGQGHQPQHF. The CDR3 DNA follows: TGTGCCAGCAGCTTATATGGACAGGGTCATCAGCCCCAGCATTTT.

The V gene is TRBV5-1, the J gene TRBJ2-1; 9 bases are shared with TRBD2. The ends lost 7 bases at V and 3 bases at J; junction bases unmatched: 8. CDR3 size: 15 residues. Germline CDR1 is SGHRS and CDR2 is YFSETQ. The CDR3 DNA sequence: TGCGCCAGCGGCAGTAGCGGGGGCCTCTACAATGAGCAGTTCTTC. Translating it yields CASGSSGGLYNEQFF.